The rows below give T cell receptor beta chains drawn from one sample of a study of T cell responses to AZD1222 COVID-19 vaccine. TCRdb keeps only in-frame clones here, not all; method: immunoSEQ multiplex PCR. The sample comprises 150,000 to 200,000 clones, more than 80% of which are singletons, and roughly 4% rests with the top ten. The sample here was peripheral blood, taken 28 days after the second dose of the MenACWY control vaccine. The receptors come from an adult who received the MenACWY meningococcal vaccine as a control. Both conserved end residues are part of each CDR3. A D gene is named only where the DNA matches it firmly. Only part of the rows carry a size: once, few, many, or a class if the clone is expanded.

TGTGCCACCAGCAGAGATCGGGCTGCGGAATCGCAGTTCTTC CATSRDRAAESQFF TRBJ2-1 NA TRBV15 NA
TGTGCCAGCAGCCAAAGGGGGAACGGGGAGCTGTTTTTT CASSQRGNGELFF TRBJ2-2 NA TRBV14 NA
TGTGCCAGCAGCTTAGTAAATGGCTACACCTTC CASSLVNGYTF TRBJ1-2 NA TRBV7-2 NA
TGTGCCAGCAGTGACTCAAGCCCTGAACAGGAAGCTTTCTTT CASSDSSPEQEAFF TRBJ1-1 NA TRBV6-4 NA
TGTGCCAGCAGCAACCGACGGAGCCGGGATTCACCCCTCCACTTT CASSNRRSRDSPLHF TRBJ1-6 NA TRBV7-9 NA
TGTGCCAGCAGCTTGGCGCTAGCGAGGAACGAGCAGTACTTC CASSLALARNEQYF TRBJ2-7 NA TRBV5-4 once
TGTGCCAGCAGCCTAACCGGGACAAGGGAGCTGTTTTTT CASSLTGTRELFF TRBJ2-2 NA TRBV12-3/TRBV12-4 NA
TGTGCCAGCAGCTCAGAAACGACAACTAACTATGGCTACACCTTC CASSSETTTNYGYTF TRBJ1-2 NA TRBV7-2 NA
TGTGCCAGCCAGGACATACGCTCTGGAAACACCATATATTTT CASQDIRSGNTIYF TRBJ1-3 NA TRBV10-3 NA
TGTGCCAGCAGCCCCCCAAGTCTACGCGAGCAGTACTTC CASSPPSLREQYF TRBJ2-7 NA TRBV7-9 NA
TGTGCCTGGAGCCCGGGAGCCCGTCTCTATGGCTACACCTTC CAWSPGARLYGYTF TRBJ1-2 NA TRBV30 NA
TGCGCCAGCAGCCCCGGTAGGGGGGGGACCGGCTACGAGCAGTACTTC CASSPGRGGTGYEQYF TRBJ2-7 NA TRBV5-1 NA
TGTGCCAGCAGTTACTCGGGCAGGATGAACACTGAAGCTTTCTTT CASSYSGRMNTEAFF TRBJ1-1 NA TRBV6-2/TRBV6-3 once
TGTGCCAGCTGCTCGGGGGGCACCGGGGAGCTGTTTTTT CASCSGGTGELFF TRBJ2-2 TRBD2 TRBV18 NA
TGTGCCAGCAGCTTAGGGGGCCCCTACAATGAGCAGTTCTTC CASSLGGPYNEQFF TRBJ2-1 NA TRBV11-3 NA